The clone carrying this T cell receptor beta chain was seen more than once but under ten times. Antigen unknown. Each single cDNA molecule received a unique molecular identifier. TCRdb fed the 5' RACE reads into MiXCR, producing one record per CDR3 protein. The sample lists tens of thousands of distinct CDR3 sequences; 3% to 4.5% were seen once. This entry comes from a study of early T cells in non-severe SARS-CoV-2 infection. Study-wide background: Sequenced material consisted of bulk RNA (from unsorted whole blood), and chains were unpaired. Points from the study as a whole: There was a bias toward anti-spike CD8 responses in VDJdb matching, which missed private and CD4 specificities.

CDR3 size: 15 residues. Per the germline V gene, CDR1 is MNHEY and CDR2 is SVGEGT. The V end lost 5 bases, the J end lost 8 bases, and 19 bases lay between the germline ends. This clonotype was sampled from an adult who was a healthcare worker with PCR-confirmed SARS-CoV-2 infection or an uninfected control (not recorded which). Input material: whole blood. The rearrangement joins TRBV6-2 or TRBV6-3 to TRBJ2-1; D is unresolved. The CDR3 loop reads CASSPGGSGIHEQFF. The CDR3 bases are TGTGCCAGCAGTCCCGGTGGTTCGGGCATCCATGAGCAGTTCTTC.